This T cell receptor beta chain emerged from a study of CD8 T cells in Susac syndrome. There are 13 residues in the CDR3. Germline-derived CDR1 and CDR2 are SEHNR and FQNEAQ (reference sequence). Trimming stripped 2 bases from V and 6 bases from J, with 10 bases between. About 0.5 to 1 ug RNA was reverse transcribed with random hexamers. MiXCR, applied by TCRdb to the immunoSEQ multiplex PCR reads, yields one record per CDR3 protein. Here the sample spans 200,000 or so distinct CDR3 sequences, about 95% being singletons. The V gene is TRBV7-9, the J gene TRBJ1-2, with D maybe TRBD1 (6 bases). This clonotype was obtained from a human donor with multiple sclerosis. The sequencing sample was made of CD4+ T cells from PBMCs. Here the CDR3 reads CASSLLYRDGYTF. For the CDR3, the DNA is TGTGCCAGCAGCTTACTATACAGGGATGGCTACACCTTC.